This T cell receptor beta chain was recovered during a study of blood T cell repertoires in COVID-19. Across the study: Samples of COVID-19 (acute and convalescent) were obtained from the United States, Italy and Spain.

Repertoires were generated with immunoSEQ multiplex PCR, while TCRdb's copy carries only in-frame clones and drops some. The sample carries around 250,000 clones, over 70% recorded once. V was cut by 4 bases and J by 8 bases, with 10 bases left in between. This CDR3 spans 12 amino acids. Germline CDR1 is SGHRS and CDR2 is YFSETQ. The receptor was derived from a woman between 70 and 85 years old with COVID-19, enrolled during active disease. The rearrangement joins TRBV5-1 to TRBJ2-1; TRBD2 might be the D (5 bases). Sequencing was performed on peripheral blood. The CDR3 loop reads CASSEGGDEQFF. For the CDR3, the DNA is TGCGCCAGCAGCGAGGGTGGGGATGAGCAGTTCTTC.